This T cell receptor beta chain derives from a study of cytomegalovirus exposure and HLA in healthy donors. Findings and caveats of the study: One variant, a missense change in DCLRE1C, was linked in a later analysis to TCR beta V- and J-gene trimming.

Comments on this clone: The antigen is unknown.

The junction had 4 bases not matched to a gene; V was cut back by 0 bases and J by 2 bases. The CDR3 is 16 amino acids. Germline CDR1 and CDR2: SGDLS and YYNGEE. Researchers ran the PCR with 60 Vbeta and 13 Jbeta primers. Sequencing used immunoSEQ multiplex PCR; TCRdb keeps in-frame clones, though not all of them. The sample gives around 100,000 clones, more than 65% of which show up once; about 9.4% is in the top ten. This TCR was sampled from a woman between 18 and 29 years old in good health and CMV-seropositive. Input material: PBMCs. The V gene is TRBV9, the J gene TRBJ2-1; 8 nucleotides agree with TRBD2. CDR3 sequence: CASSVGRGRTYNEQFF. CDR3 coding DNA: TGTGCCAGCAGCGTAGGGCGCGGGAGGACCTACAATGAGCAGTTCTTC. Looking up the rest from reference TRBV9 and TRBJ2-1 gives the full variable domain: DSGVTQTPKHLITATGQRVTLRCSPRSGDLSVYWYQQSLDQGLQFLIQYYNGEERAKGNILERFSAQQFPDLHSELNLSSLELGDSALYFCASSVGRGRTYNEQFFGPGTRLTVL.